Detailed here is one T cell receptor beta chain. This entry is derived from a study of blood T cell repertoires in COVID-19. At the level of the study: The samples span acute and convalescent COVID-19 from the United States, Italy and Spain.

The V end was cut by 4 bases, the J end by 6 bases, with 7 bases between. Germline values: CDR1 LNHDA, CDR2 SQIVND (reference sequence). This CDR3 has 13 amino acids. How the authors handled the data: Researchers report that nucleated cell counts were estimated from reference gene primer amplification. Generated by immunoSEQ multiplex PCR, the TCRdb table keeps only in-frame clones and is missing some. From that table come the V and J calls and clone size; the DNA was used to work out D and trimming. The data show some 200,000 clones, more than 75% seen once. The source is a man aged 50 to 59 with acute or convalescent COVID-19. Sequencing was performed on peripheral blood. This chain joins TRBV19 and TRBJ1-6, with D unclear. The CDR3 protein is CASSTSGNSPLHF. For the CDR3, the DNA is TGTGCCAGTAGTACCTCCGGTAATTCACCCCTCCACTTT.